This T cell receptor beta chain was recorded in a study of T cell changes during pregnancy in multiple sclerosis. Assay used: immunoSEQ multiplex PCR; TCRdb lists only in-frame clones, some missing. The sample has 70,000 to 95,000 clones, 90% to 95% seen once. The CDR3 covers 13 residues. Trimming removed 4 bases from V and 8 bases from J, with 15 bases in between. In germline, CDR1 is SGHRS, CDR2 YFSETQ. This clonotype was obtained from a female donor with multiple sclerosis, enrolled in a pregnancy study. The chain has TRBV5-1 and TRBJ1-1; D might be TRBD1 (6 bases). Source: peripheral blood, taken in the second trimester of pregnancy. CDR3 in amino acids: CASSPGHPEEAFF. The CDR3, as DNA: TGCGCCAGCAGCCCGGGACACCCTGAAGAAGCTTTCTTT.